This TCR beta chain was captured by sequencing in a study of blood T cell repertoires in COVID-19. Across the whole study: Samples representing acute and convalescent COVID-19 were sourced from the United States, Italy and Spain.

As processed by the authors: Reference gene primer amplification gave nucleated cell count estimates. The repertoire was sequenced with immunoSEQ multiplex PCR; TCRdb's copy has only in-frame clones and lacks some. V and J calls and clone size are as listed in that table; D and trimming were resolved from the DNA. Among around 42,000 clones listed, around 80% were seen once. The V end lost 6 bases, the J end lost 3 bases, and 11 bases lay between the germline ends. This CDR3 comprises 13 residues. Germline assignment: CDR1 ENHRY and CDR2 SYGVKD. The TCR originated in a man older than 75 with active or convalescent COVID-19. The J gene is TRBJ1-1, the V gene TRBV10-3; D gene uncertain. The specimen was peripheral blood. CDR3 in amino acids: CAIRELDHTEAFF. Written as DNA, the CDR3 is TGTGCCATCAGGGAGCTAGACCACACTGAAGCTTTCTTT.